Below, one TCR beta chain is given with its context. The data derive from a study of patients and donors after allogeneic stem cell transplantation. CDR1 is DFQATT and CDR2 is SNEGSKA in the germline V gene (reference sequence). The CDR3 spans 13 residues. The V gene lost 5 bases and the J gene lost 3 bases, with 12 bases spanning the gap. Each CDR3 protein is one row after TCRdb ran MiXCR on the RT-PCR reads. The data contain over 150,000 distinct CDR3 sequences, 25% to 35% of them singletons. The rearrangement uses TRBV20-1 and TRBJ2-3; D is perhaps TRBD1 (6 bases). Sequenced: blood, either unsorted or a sorted T cell fraction (not recorded which). This TCR was recovered from a human donor who was either an allogeneic HSCT recipient or a stem cell or donor lymphocyte infusion donor (not recorded which). It is not recorded whose cells these are; they may come from a transplant donor. The CDR3 DNA is TGCAGTGCTGCAAACAGGGAGACAGATACGCAGTATTTT. Translated: CSAANRETDTQYF.